This T cell receptor (beta chain) was sequenced in a study of OX40 agonist ivuxolimab in advanced cancers. Study at large: At 0.01 to 10 mg/kg, ivuxolimab was administered intravenously to patients every 2 weeks. The study, taken as a whole, reports: The investigators did not determine what antigen specificity the expanded peripheral T cells had.

Repertoires were generated with immunoSEQ multiplex PCR, while TCRdb's copy carries only in-frame clones and drops some. The table includes approximately 87,000 clones, over 75% detected once. Germline CDR1 reads SQVTM; CDR2 reads ANQGSEA. CDR3 length: 11 amino acids. Trimming took 7 bases from V and 5 from J, leaving 11 bases between them. This clone showed up just a few times. Its antigen is currently unknown. Source: CD4+ or CD8+ T cells sorted from blood, taken in a trial of the OX40 agonist ivuxolimab. This chain uses TRBV29-1 with TRBJ1-1, with D uncertain. The TCR originated in an adult with an advanced solid tumor such as melanoma, head and neck, liver or kidney cancer. For the CDR3, the DNA is TGCAGCGCCTTCTCCGTGACTGAAGCTTTCTTT. Amino acid sequence: CSAFSVTEAFF.